This entry lists 19 T cell receptor beta chains sequenced from one sample in a study of shared clonotypes between healthy human individuals. The data were produced by immunoSEQ multiplex PCR, yet TCRdb's version contains in-frame clones alone and is incomplete. The profile shows millions of clones, 85% to 95% of them singletons. The source material was naive CD4+ T cells sorted from blood. Subset noted: CD45RA+ positively selected. The receptors here all came from a man between 18 and 35 years old in good health.

The rearrangement links TRBV10-2 to TRBJ1-4, with D maybe TRBD1 (5 bases). Germline V gives CDR1 WSHSY, CDR2 SAAADI. The CDR3 length is 17 residues. The ends were cut back, 2 bases at V and 0 bases at J, with 13 bases in the middle. The CDR3 nucleotides are TGCGCCAGCAGTGAGCGTAAGACAGTCGCAACTAATGAAAAACTGTTTTTT. Its translation: CASSERKTVATNEKLFF.

Comments on this clone: Other DNA sequences in the same sample also yield this CDR3. In DNA form, the CDR3 reads TGTGCCAGCTCCCCGGCCGGGACAACTGAAGCTTTCTTT. Protein product: CASSPAGTTEAFF. The chain links TRBV18 to TRBJ1-1, with D possibly matching TRBD1 (6 bases). Germline-derived CDR1 and CDR2 are KGHSH and LQKENI. V was shortened by 6 bases and J by 5 bases, with 13 bases between the two germline ends. The CDR3 has 13 amino acids.

This clone came up once. This sequence joins TRBV5-1 and TRBJ2-7, with 7 bases aligning to TRBD1. Looked up from germline, CDR1 is SGHRS and CDR2 is YFSETQ. This CDR3 is built from 14 residues. V dropped 4 bases and J dropped 2; count of bases not matched to a gene: 6. The DNA for the CDR3 is TGCGCCAGCAGCAAGACAGGGAATGCCTACGAGCAGTACTTC. Translation: CASSKTGNAYEQYF.

The chain uses TRBV10-3 and TRBJ2-7; 8 bases line up with TRBD2. Trimming cost V 6 bases and J 5 bases; bases outside gene matches: 15. Germline values: CDR1 ENHRY, CDR2 SYGVKD. This CDR3 spans 16 amino acids. The CDR3 DNA follows: TGTGCCATCAGCCGGTTGGCCAGCGGGAGTTCCCACGAGCAGTACTTC. It codes for CAISRLASGSSHEQYF.

The CDR3 nucleotides read TGCAGCGTTGTTACCCCTGAAGCTTTCTTT. Amino acids: CSVVTPEAFF. The chain joins TRBV29-1 to TRBJ1-1; D remains unclear. Per the germline V gene, CDR1 is SQVTM and CDR2 is ANQGSEA. This CDR3 spans 10 amino acids. The germline V and J ends were trimmed by 4 bases and 6 bases, with 6 bases remaining between them. Full variable domain (outside the CDR3, taken from reference TRBV29-1 and TRBJ1-1): SAVISQKPSRDICQRGTSLTIQCQVDSQVTMMFWYRQQPGQSLTLIATANQGSEATYESGFVIDKFPISRPNLTFSTLTVSNMSPEDSSIYLCSVVTPEAFFGQGTRLTVV.

This chain links TRBV6-6 with TRBJ2-7, with 10 bases aligning to TRBD1. CDR1 is MNHNY, CDR2 SVGAGI, per germline (reference sequence). With 5 bases clipped from V and 3 bases from J, the junction kept 7 bases outside the gene matches. This CDR3 has 15 residues. CDR3 sequence: CASSPGQGDFYEQYF. The CDR3, as DNA: TGTGCCAGCAGTCCCGGACAGGGGGATTTCTACGAGCAGTACTTC.

The J gene is TRBJ1-1, the V gene TRBV7-9; 10 nucleotides agree with TRBD1. V lost 4 bases, J lost 1 base, and 6 bases stayed unmatched. CDR1 is SEHNR, CDR2 FQNEAQ, per germline (reference sequence). There are 16 residues in the CDR3. CDR3 DNA sequence: TGTGCCAGCAGCTCGTTCCGGGACAGGGGGAACACTGAAGCTTTCTTT. Translation gives CASSSFRDRGNTEAFF.

The chain uses TRBV7-2 and TRBJ2-5; 8 nucleotides line up with TRBD2. Germline V lookup: CDR1 SGHTA, CDR2 FQGNSA. This CDR3 has 14 residues. Unmatched junction bases numbered 7, after V lost 5 bases and J lost 5 bases. The CDR3 region has the DNA TGTGCCAGCAGCCCGGCCGGGACTAGGGAGACCCAGTACTTC. Its translation is CASSPAGTRETQYF. Full variable domain (rest looked up from reference TRBV7-2 and TRBJ2-5): GAGVSQSPSNKVTEKGKDVELRCDPISGHTALYWYRQSLGQGLEFLIYFQGNSAPDKSGLPSDRFSAERTGGSVSTLTIQRTQQEDSAVYLCASSPAGTRETQYFGPGTRLLVL.

Of note for this clone: Other DNA sequences in this specimen translate into the identical CDR3. This sequence joins TRBV20-1 and TRBJ2-5; D not certain. Germline V gene data show CDR1 as DFQATT and CDR2 as SNEGSKA (reference sequence). The CDR3 extends over 11 amino acids. V was pared by 0 bases and J by 4 bases, with 3 bases between. The CDR3 DNA reads TGCAGTGCTAGAGAGTTAGAGACCCAGTACTTC. Its translation is CSARELETQYF.

V usage is TRBV28 and J usage is TRBJ1-2, with 7 bases fitting TRBD1. After removal of 10 bases from V and 2 bases from J, the junction contained 7 bases not matched to a gene. The germline CDR1 and CDR2 sequences are MDHEN and SYDVKM. The CDR3 extends over 13 amino acids. CDR3 amino acids: CANPDRVNYGYTF. CDR3 DNA sequence: TGTGCCAACCCTGACAGGGTGAACTATGGCTACACCTTC.

The V and J genes are TRBV19 and TRBJ1-2; no firm D call. Germline V gene data show CDR1 as LNHDA and CDR2 as SQIVND (reference sequence). The V end lost 7 bases, the J end lost 4 bases, and 7 bases lay between the germline ends. CDR3 length: 11 residues. CDR3 region: CASTEGYGYTF. CDR3 bases: TGTGCCAGTACCGAAGGCTATGGCTACACCTTC. The complete variable domain, with remaining parts taken from reference TRBV19 and TRBJ1-2, reads DGGITQSPKYLFRKEGQNVTLSCEQNLNHDAMYWYRQDPGQGLRLIYYSQIVNDFQKGDIAEGYSVSREKKESFPLTVTSAQKNPTAFYLCASTEGYGYTFGSGTRLTVV.

Remarks on this clone: The same CDR3 also results from other DNA sequences found in this sample. The chain combines TRBV6-5 with TRBJ2-3, with 9 bases identical to TRBD2. CDR3 length equals 14 residues. CDR1 is MNHEY and CDR2 is SVGAGI in the germline V gene. V was clipped by 5 bases and J by 4 bases; unmatched bases: 4. The CDR3 DNA is TGTGCCAGCAGTCCGGGACTAGCCGCAGATACGCAGTATTTT. Translation: CASSPGLAADTQYF.

V and J are TRBV5-1 and TRBJ2-5; the match to TRBD2 covers 12 bases. Trimming took 3 bases from V and 2 from J; bases not matched to a gene: 2. The CDR3 has 15 residues. Germline CDR1 is SGHRS and CDR2 is YFSETQ. The CDR3 region has the DNA TGCGCCAGCAGCTCGACTAGCGGGAGACAAGAGACCCAGTACTTC. Translating gives CASSSTSGRQETQYF.

V gene TRBV7-2 combines with J gene TRBJ1-2, with D possibly matching TRBD1 (5 bases). CDR3 length equals 14 residues. V gave up 7 bases and J gave up 3 bases, with 15 bases separating them. Germline V CDR1 and CDR2: SGHTA, FQGNSA. The DNA of the CDR3 is TGTGCCAGCAACCGCGGCGGGACTCACTATGGCTACACCTTC. Translation: CASNRGGTHYGYTF.

This chain links TRBV4-3 with TRBJ1-5; D is undetermined. The CDR3 is made up of 15 amino acids. Trimming left V 0 bases short and J 4 bases short, with 10 bases between. Germline V gene data show CDR1 as LGHNA and CDR2 as YSLEER. CDR3 loop: CASSQDLGNNQPQHF. CDR3 coding DNA: TGCGCCAGCAGCCAAGACCTCGGGAATAATCAGCCCCAGCATTTT.

V and J are TRBV30 and TRBJ1-2, with 9 bases aligning to TRBD1. The ends lost 1 base at V and 5 bases at J; junction bases unmatched: 11. Germline V CDR1 and CDR2: GTSNPN, SVGIG (reference sequence). The length of the CDR3 is 16 residues. CDR3 sequence: CAWSGGTGRLSYGYTF. CDR3 sequence (DNA): TGTGCCTGGAGTGGAGGGACAGGGAGGTTAAGTTATGGCTACACCTTC. The whole variable domain, remainder taken from reference TRBV30 and TRBJ1-2, is SQTIHQWPATLVQPVGSPLSLECTVEGTSNPNLYWYRQAAGRGLQLLFYSVGIGQISSEVPQNLSASRPQDRQFILSSKKLLLSDSGFYLCAWSGGTGRLSYGYTFGSGTRLTVV.

V usage is TRBV7-9 and J usage is TRBJ2-1; possible D gene TRBD1, 6 bases. CDR1 SEHNR and CDR2 FQNEAQ come from the germline V gene (reference sequence). V lost 3 bases to trimming and J lost 4 bases, with 10 bases between them. CDR3 size: 14 residues. The CDR3 reads CASSFRDTYNEQFF. In nucleotides, the CDR3 is TGTGCCAGCAGCTTTAGGGACACGTACAATGAGCAGTTCTTC.

The chain couples TRBV6-5 to TRBJ1-5; D ambiguous. This CDR3 region has 15 residues. The germline V gene encodes CDR1 MNHEY and CDR2 SVGAGI. Trimming removed 5 bases from V and 0 bases from J, with 11 bases in between. CDR3 in DNA: TGTGCCAGCAGTACGACACGGAATAGCAATCAGCCCCAGCATTTT. Amino acid sequence: CASSTTRNSNQPQHF.

V and J are TRBV7-2 and TRBJ2-1; 7 nucleotides align to TRBD1. Trimming cost V 5 bases and J 0 bases; bases outside gene matches: 4. Germline V gives CDR1 SGHTA, CDR2 FQGNSA. The CDR3 consists of 15 residues. The CDR3 DNA follows: TGTGCCAGCAGCGTCAGACAGGGCTCCTACAATGAGCAGTTCTTC. Protein product: CASSVRQGSYNEQFF.